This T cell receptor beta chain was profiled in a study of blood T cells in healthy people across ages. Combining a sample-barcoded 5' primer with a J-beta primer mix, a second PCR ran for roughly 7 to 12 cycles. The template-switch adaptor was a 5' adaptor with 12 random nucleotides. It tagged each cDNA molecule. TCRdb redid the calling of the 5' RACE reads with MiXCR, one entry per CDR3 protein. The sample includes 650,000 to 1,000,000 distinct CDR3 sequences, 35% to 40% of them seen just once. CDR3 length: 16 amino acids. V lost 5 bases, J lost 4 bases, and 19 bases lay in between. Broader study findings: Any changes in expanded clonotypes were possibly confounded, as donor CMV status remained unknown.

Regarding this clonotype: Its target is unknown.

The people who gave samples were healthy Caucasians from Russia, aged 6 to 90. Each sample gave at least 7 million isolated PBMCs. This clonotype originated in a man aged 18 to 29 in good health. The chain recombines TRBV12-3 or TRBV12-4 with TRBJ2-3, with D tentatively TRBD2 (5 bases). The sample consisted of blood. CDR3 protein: CASSISTPEGADTQYF. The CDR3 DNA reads TGTGCCAGCAGTATTTCGACCCCTGAGGGAGCAGATACGCAGTATTTT.